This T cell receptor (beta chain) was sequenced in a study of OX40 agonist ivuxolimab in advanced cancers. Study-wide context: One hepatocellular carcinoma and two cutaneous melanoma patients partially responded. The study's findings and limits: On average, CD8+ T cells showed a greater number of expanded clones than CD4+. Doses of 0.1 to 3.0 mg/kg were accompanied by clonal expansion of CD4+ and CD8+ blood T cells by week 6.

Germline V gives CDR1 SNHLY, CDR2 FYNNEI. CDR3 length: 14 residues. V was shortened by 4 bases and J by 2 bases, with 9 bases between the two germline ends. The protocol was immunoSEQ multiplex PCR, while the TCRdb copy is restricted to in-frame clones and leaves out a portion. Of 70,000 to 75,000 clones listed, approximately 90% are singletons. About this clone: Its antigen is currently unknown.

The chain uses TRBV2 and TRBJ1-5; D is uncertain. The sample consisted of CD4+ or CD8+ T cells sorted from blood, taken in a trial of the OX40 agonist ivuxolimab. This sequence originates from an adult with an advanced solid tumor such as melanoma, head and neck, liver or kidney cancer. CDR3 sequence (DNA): TGTGCCAGCAGTGTAGAGAGGGGCAATCAGCCCCAGCATTTT. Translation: CASSVERGNQPQHF.